The source of this T cell receptor beta chain is a study of T cells after posttransplantation cyclophosphamide. Regarding the study as a whole: Skin or GI-infiltrating T cells shared few TRB sequences with blood.

Sequenced by immunoSEQ multiplex PCR; TCRdb stores in-frame clones only, minus some. The sample presents tens of thousands of clones, none singletons. This clone was detected ten times or more. Its antigen is not known. A marrow graft followed busulfan-fludarabine conditioning, with cyclophosphamide on days +3 and +4. J lost 5 bases, V lost 3 bases, and 3 bases had no gene match. Germline lookup yields CDR1 MGHDK and CDR2 SYGVNS. The CDR3 is 15 amino acids. V is TRBV25-1 and J is TRBJ2-2, with TRBD1 matching 10 bases. The sequence was collected from a male patient younger than 35 who received an allogeneic stem cell transplant from a related donor, was CMV-positive, and had no GVHD. Some T cells may be transferred from the graft donor. Here the sequenced sample was PBMCs, taken after allogeneic stem cell transplant with posttransplant cyclophosphamide. Here the CDR3 reads CASSELGQGTGELFF. For the CDR3, the DNA is TGTGCCAGCAGTGAGCTGGGACAGGGGACCGGGGAGCTGTTTTTT.